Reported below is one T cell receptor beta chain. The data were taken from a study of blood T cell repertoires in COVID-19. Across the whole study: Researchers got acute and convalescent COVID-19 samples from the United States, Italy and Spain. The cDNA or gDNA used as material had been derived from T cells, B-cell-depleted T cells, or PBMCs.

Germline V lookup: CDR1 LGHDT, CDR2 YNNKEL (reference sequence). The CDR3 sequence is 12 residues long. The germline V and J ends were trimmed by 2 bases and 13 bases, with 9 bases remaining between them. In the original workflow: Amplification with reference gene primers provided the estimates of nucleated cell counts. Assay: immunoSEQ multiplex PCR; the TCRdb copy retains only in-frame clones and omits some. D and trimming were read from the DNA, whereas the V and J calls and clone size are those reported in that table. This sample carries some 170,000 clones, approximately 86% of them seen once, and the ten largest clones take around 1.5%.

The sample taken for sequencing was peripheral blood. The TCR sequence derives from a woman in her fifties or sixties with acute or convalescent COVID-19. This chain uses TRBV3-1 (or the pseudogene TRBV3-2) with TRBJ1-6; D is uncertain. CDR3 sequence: CASSQPHLPLHF. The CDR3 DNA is TGTGCCAGCAGCCAACCCCACTTGCCCCTCCACTTT.